This TCR beta chain originates from a study of blood T cell repertoires in COVID-19. Study-wide context: Samples taken during acute and convalescent COVID-19 were collected in the United States, Italy and Spain.

From germline, CDR1 is LNHDA and CDR2 SQIVND (reference sequence). The CDR3 runs 16 residues. Trimming removed 4 bases at V and 3 bases at J, with 16 bases between. Seattle's cohort entered during active infection and was followed longitudinally. The protocol was immunoSEQ multiplex PCR, while the TCRdb copy is restricted to in-frame clones and leaves out a portion. The sample shows some 360,000 clones, around 90% of them seen only once. V gene TRBV19 combines with J gene TRBJ2-1; tentatively, D is TRBD2 (7 bases). What was sequenced was peripheral blood. This clonotype was sampled from a woman aged 60-70 years with COVID-19, enrolled during active disease. The CDR3 sequence: CASSKGGGKSYNEQFF. The CDR3 bases are TGTGCCAGTAGTAAGGGGGGGGGAAAGAGCTACAATGAGCAGTTCTTC.